Below are 19 T cell receptor beta chains sequenced from a single sample in a study of T cells in Graves' hyperthyroidism and ophthalmopathy. RNA transcripts gave rise to amplified TCR beta CDR3 regions. TCR CDR3 regions were first amplified by RT-PCR with HTBI primers. Via MiXCR, TCRdb re-called the multiplex PCR reads, giving one row per CDR3 protein. The table has around 350,000 distinct CDR3 sequences, 13% to 15% seen once. Sequencing used blood. These receptor sequences come from a woman between 55 and 75 years old with Graves' ophthalmopathy.

The chain uses TRBV5-1 and TRBJ2-3, with 10 bases lining up with TRBD1. The CDR3 is made up of 16 amino acids. Per the germline V gene, CDR1 is SGHRS and CDR2 is YFSETQ. V trimming: 2 bases; J trimming: 4 bases; junction bases outside the gene matches: 7. CDR3 DNA: TGCGCCAGCAGCTTCGCGACAGGGGGCCCGGCAGATACGCAGTATTTT. Its translation: CASSFATGGPADTQYF. Using reference TRBV5-1 and TRBJ2-3 for the parts outside the CDR3, the full variable domain is KAGVTQTPRYLIKTRGQQVTLSCSPISGHRSVSWYQQTPGQGLQFLFEYFSETQRNKGNFPGRFSGRQFSNSRSEMNVSTLELGDSALYLCASSFATGGPADTQYFGPGTRLTVL.

The CDR3 DNA reads TGTGCCAGCAGCTTAGTTGGCCAGGGGGCACTAAGCAATCAGCCCCAGCATTTT. It specifies CASSLVGQGALSNQPQHF. This sequence joins TRBV7-9 and TRBJ1-5, with 8 bases aligning to TRBD1. The CDR3 is 18 residues long. Germline V gene sequence: CDR1 SEHNR, CDR2 FQNEAQ (reference sequence). J lost 1 base, V lost 1 base, and 9 bases had no gene match.

This clonotype was picked up a small number of times. The genes are TRBV11-2 and TRBJ2-5, with 13 bases fitting TRBD2. Germline assignment: CDR1 SGHAT and CDR2 FQNNGV. J lost 3 bases, V lost 4 bases, and 8 bases had no gene match. There are 17 residues in the CDR3. The CDR3 here is CASSSLAGGVGEETQYF. CDR3 bases: TGTGCCAGCAGCTCACTAGCGGGAGGGGTGGGGGAAGAGACCCAGTACTTC. Variable domain in full (rest from reference TRBV11-2 and TRBJ2-5): EAGVAQSPRYKIIEKRQSVAFWCNPISGHATLYWYQQILGQGPKLLIQFQNNGVVDDSQLPKDRFSAERLKGVDSTLKIQPAKLEDSAVYLCASSSLAGGVGEETQYFGPGTRLLVL.

This clonotype was seen repeatedly, ten times or more. The chain has TRBV20-1 and TRBJ2-3; D not resolved. The CDR3 runs 13 residues. With 4 bases removed from V and 2 bases from J, the gap between germline ends came to 10 bases. Germline CDR1 reads DFQATT; CDR2 reads SNEGSKA (reference sequence). In DNA, the CDR3 is TGCAGTGCTATTGCGGAGAACACAGATACGCAGTATTTT. This codes for CSAIAENTDTQYF.

In its sample, this clonotype was seen a few times. The rearrangement joins TRBV27 to TRBJ2-3; 11 bases agree with TRBD2. V was clipped by 9 bases and J by 6 bases; unmatched bases: 20. The CDR3 is 18 amino acids. The germline CDR1 and CDR2 sequences are MNHEY and SMNVEV (reference sequence). The CDR3 sequence: CASYPLRTSGRVDDTQYF. In nucleotides, the CDR3 is TGTGCCAGTTACCCCTTACGTACTAGCGGGAGAGTCGATGATACGCAGTATTTT.

This clonotype was found a few times. The chain has TRBV20-1 and TRBJ1-5; D perhaps matches TRBD1 (5 bases). The CDR3 runs 14 residues. V gave up 6 bases and J gave up 1 base, with 13 bases separating them. Germline V gene lookup returns CDR1 DFQATT and CDR2 SNEGSKA (reference sequence). CDR3 loop: CSAPDSISNQPQHF. For the CDR3, the DNA is TGCAGTGCGCCTGACAGTATAAGCAATCAGCCCCAGCATTTT.

This chain joins TRBV30 and TRBJ2-2; D is unclear. Germline loops: CDR1 GTSNPN, CDR2 SVGIG (reference sequence). V shed 2 bases and J shed 6 bases, with 7 bases lying between them. The CDR3 runs to 12 residues. This CDR3 is CAWSNTPGELFF. DNA for the CDR3: TGTGCCTGGAGTAATACACCCGGGGAGCTGTTTTTT.

In its sample, this clonotype was seen many times. The chain employs TRBV24-1 and TRBJ2-5; 10 nucleotides align to TRBD1. CDR1 and CDR2 from the germline V gene are KGHDR and SFDVKD. The CDR3 is made up of 14 amino acids. V lost 10 bases to trimming and J lost 5 bases; unmatched junction nucleotides: 9. CDR3 nucleotide sequence: TGTGCCACACAAGACAGGGGGCGCGGGGAGACCCAGTACTTC. Translating gives CATQDRGRGETQYF.

This chain uses TRBV7-2 with TRBJ2-1, with no clear D. V lost 5 bases, J lost 0 bases, and 11 bases lay in between. The CDR3 length is 15 residues. Germline V gene sequence: CDR1 SGHTA, CDR2 FQGNSA. CDR3 loop: CASSRIMSSYNEQFF. The CDR3 DNA is TGTGCCAGCAGCCGCATCATGAGCTCCTACAATGAGCAGTTCTTC.

Worth noting for this clonotype: The CDR3 carries no conserved terminal phenylalanine or tryptophan, so it likely arises from a read error. J is TRBJ2-1 and V is TRBV11-2; 9 nucleotides line up with TRBD1. The CDR3 is made up of 15 amino acids. CDR1 is SGHAT and CDR2 is FQNNGV in the germline V gene. After removal of 2 bases from V and 3 bases from J, the junction contained 2 bases not matched to a gene. CDR3 nucleotide sequence: TGTGCCAGCAGCTTACCGGGACAGGGCTACAATGAGCAGTTCTCC. Encoded protein: CASSLPGQGYNEQFS.

J is TRBJ2-1 and V is TRBV11-3, with unresolved D. Per germline, CDR1 SGHNT and CDR2 YENEEA. The length of the CDR3 is 11 residues. Trimming removed 5 bases from V and 5 bases from J, with 4 bases in between. The CDR3 region is CASSDNNEQFF. CDR3 DNA sequence: TGTGCCAGCAGCGACAACAATGAGCAGTTCTTC.

This clonotype has ten or more counts. The chain employs TRBV13 and TRBJ2-1, with D maybe TRBD2 (6 bases). V lost 5 bases and J lost 2, with 16 bases in between. The CDR3 sequence is 16 residues long. The V gene's germline CDR1 is PRHDT and CDR2 FYEKMQ (reference sequence). For the CDR3, the DNA is TGTGCCAGCAGCACCGGCACTAGCTACCCCTACAATGAGCAGTTCTTC. Translation: CASSTGTSYPYNEQFF.

V gene TRBV12-3 or TRBV12-4 combines with J gene TRBJ2-1; D gene uncertain. Between the trimmed V and J ends, which lost 3 bases and 3 bases, there was a span of 15 bases. The CDR3 is made up of 16 amino acids. CDR3 protein: CASSFGERTIYNEQFF. The CDR3 DNA reads TGTGCCAGCAGTTTCGGAGAGCGAACGATCTACAATGAGCAGTTCTTC.

This clonotype was seen a handful of times. The V call is TRBV20-1, the J call TRBJ2-3; 13 positions agree with TRBD2. The germline CDR1 and CDR2 sequences are DFQATT and SNEGSKA (reference sequence). Unmatched junction bases numbered 5, after V lost 4 bases and J lost 4 bases. CDR3 length: 15 residues. CDR3 bases: TGCAGTGCTACAGGACTAGCGGGAGAGCCAGATACGCAGTATTTT. Translation gives CSATGLAGEPDTQYF.

This clonotype was recorded many times. This chain connects TRBV6-1 to TRBJ2-6; D call uncertain. This CDR3 has 18 residues. Trimming cost V 2 bases and J 1 base, with 15 bases left between them. CDR1 and CDR2 (germline): MNHNS, SASEGT. The CDR3 region is CASSETARPGSGANVLTF. CDR3 bases: TGTGCCAGCAGTGAAACGGCCAGGCCTGGGTCTGGGGCCAACGTCCTGACTTTC.

The chain recombines TRBV5-1 with TRBJ2-7; no definite D call. Germline CDR1 and CDR2: SGHRS and YFSETQ. The CDR3 loop spans 14 amino acids. Trimming took off 3 bases at V and 0 bases at J, with 10 bases between the two ends. This CDR3 is CASSYDHTSYEQYF. The CDR3 DNA is TGCGCCAGCAGCTACGACCATACCTCCTACGAGCAGTACTTC. The whole variable domain, remainder taken from reference TRBV5-1 and TRBJ2-7, is KAGVTQTPRYLIKTRGQQVTLSCSPISGHRSVSWYQQTPGQGLQFLFEYFSETQRNKGNFPGRFSGRQFSNSRSEMNVSTLELGDSALYLCASSYDHTSYEQYFGPGTRLTVT.

This clonotype was seen a single time. Since a much larger clone is just one base distant, this may be a read error. The chain links TRBV7-9 to TRBJ2-4, with D maybe TRBD2 (5 bases). The CDR3 is made up of 16 amino acids. CDR1 is SEHNR and CDR2 is FQNEAQ in the germline V gene (reference sequence). CDR3 bases: TGTGCCAGCAGCTTAGAGCGGCCCCTAGCCAAAGACATTCAGTACTTC. Encoded protein: CASSLERPLAKDIQYF.

This clonotype was seen at least ten times. The CDR3 DNA follows: TGTGCCACCGGGACAGCTGGCACAGATACGCAGTATTTT. Its protein is CATGTAGTDTQYF. The rearrangement joins TRBV24-1 to TRBJ2-3; 7 nucleotides agree with TRBD1. V lost 9 bases and J lost 1; bases outside the gene matches: 3. This CDR3 is 13 amino acids long. Germline V lookup: CDR1 KGHDR, CDR2 SFDVKD.

This clonotype was picked up a small number of times. The CDR3 here is CATQTGGYEQYF. The CDR3 DNA reads TGTGCCACTCAGACAGGGGGCTACGAGCAGTACTTC. The V gene is TRBV27, the J gene TRBJ2-7; 9 bases agree with TRBD1. Germline V CDR1 and CDR2: MNHEY, SMNVEV (reference sequence). V lost 10 bases to trimming and J lost 3 bases; unmatched junction nucleotides: 4. The CDR3 is 12 amino acids.